Following are 3 T cell receptor beta chains from one sample sequenced in a study of graft-versus-host responses after intestinal transplantation. TCRdb's copy holds only in-frame clones and misses some; the assay was immunoSEQ multiplex PCR. The sample has some 120,000 clones, about nine tenths seen once; the top ten hold approximately 0.18%. Which antigens these TCRs recognize remains unknown. Source: unstimulated CD4+ T cells sorted from spleen or lymph node cells, taken before intestinal transplant. The receptor source for this set is a human donor who received an intestinal transplant.

The genes are TRBV5-1 and TRBJ1-4, with 9 bases matching TRBD1. Germline V lookup: CDR1 SGHRS, CDR2 YFSETQ. The CDR3 covers 15 residues. J gave up 7 bases and V 3 bases, and 7 bases lay outside the gene matches. The CDR3 coding sequence is TGCGCCAGCAGCTGGGAGACAGGGGGGGTTGAAAAACTGTTTTTT. It translates to CASSWETGGVEKLFF.

The chain carries TRBV19 and TRBJ2-1; 11 bases line up with TRBD2. V shed 6 bases and J 4 bases; nucleotides not matched to a gene: 14. Germline V CDR1 and CDR2: LNHDA, SQIVND (reference sequence). The CDR3 loop spans 18 amino acids. The CDR3 reads CASRGTSGRYPFYNEQFF. CDR3 coding DNA: TGTGCCAGTAGAGGAACTAGCGGGAGATATCCCTTTTACAATGAGCAGTTCTTC.

The J gene is TRBJ1-2, the V gene TRBV28, with D possibly matching TRBD1 (6 bases). The CDR3 runs to 16 residues. The V end was cut by 5 bases, the J end by 14 bases, with 30 bases between. CDR1 and CDR2 from the germline V gene are MDHEN and SYDVKM. The CDR3 protein is CASSPFSTGENGPGTF. DNA for the CDR3: TGTGCCAGCAGTCCCTTCTCGACAGGAGAGAACGGTCCGGGTACCTTC.